What follows describes a single TCR beta chain. Germline V lookup: CDR1 PRHDT, CDR2 FYEKMQ (reference sequence). The junction had 5 bases not matched to a gene; V was cut back by 3 bases and J by 3 bases. CDR3 length equals 15 residues. These data come from a study of blood T cell repertoires in COVID-19. Study overall: Spain, Italy and the United States supplied samples that represented acute and convalescent COVID-19. T cells, B-cell-depleted T cells, or PBMCs provided the cDNA or gDNA that served as material.

The authors' processing: For nucleated cells, counts were estimated from reference gene primer amplification. Assay used: immunoSEQ multiplex PCR; TCRdb lists only in-frame clones, some missing. V and J calls and clone size are copied from that table; D and trimming were computed from the DNA. The sample has 46,000 or so clones, roughly nine tenths seen once; the top ten hold roughly 20%. Material: peripheral blood. The source is a man between 65 and 85 years old with active COVID-19. The V and J genes are TRBV13 and TRBJ2-3; 8 bases agree with TRBD2. Here the CDR3 DNA reads TGTGCCAGCAGCTTTATTAGCGGGGTTACAGATACGCAGTATTTT. It specifies CASSFISGVTDTQYF.